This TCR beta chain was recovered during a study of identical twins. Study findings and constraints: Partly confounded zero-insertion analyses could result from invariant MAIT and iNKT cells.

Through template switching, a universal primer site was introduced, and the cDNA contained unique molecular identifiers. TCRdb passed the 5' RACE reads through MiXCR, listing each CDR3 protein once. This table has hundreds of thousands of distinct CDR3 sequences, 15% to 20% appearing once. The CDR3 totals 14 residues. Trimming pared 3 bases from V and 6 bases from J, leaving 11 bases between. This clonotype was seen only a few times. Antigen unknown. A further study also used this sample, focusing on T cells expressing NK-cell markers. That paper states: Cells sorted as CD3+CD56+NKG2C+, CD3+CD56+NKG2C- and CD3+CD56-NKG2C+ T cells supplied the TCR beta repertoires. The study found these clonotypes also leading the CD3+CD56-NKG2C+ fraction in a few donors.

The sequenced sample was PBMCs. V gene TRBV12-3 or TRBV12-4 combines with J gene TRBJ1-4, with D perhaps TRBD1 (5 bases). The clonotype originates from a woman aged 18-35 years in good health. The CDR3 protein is CASSLQGVYEKLFF. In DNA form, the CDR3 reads TGTGCCAGCAGTTTGCAAGGGGTATATGAAAAACTGTTTTTT.